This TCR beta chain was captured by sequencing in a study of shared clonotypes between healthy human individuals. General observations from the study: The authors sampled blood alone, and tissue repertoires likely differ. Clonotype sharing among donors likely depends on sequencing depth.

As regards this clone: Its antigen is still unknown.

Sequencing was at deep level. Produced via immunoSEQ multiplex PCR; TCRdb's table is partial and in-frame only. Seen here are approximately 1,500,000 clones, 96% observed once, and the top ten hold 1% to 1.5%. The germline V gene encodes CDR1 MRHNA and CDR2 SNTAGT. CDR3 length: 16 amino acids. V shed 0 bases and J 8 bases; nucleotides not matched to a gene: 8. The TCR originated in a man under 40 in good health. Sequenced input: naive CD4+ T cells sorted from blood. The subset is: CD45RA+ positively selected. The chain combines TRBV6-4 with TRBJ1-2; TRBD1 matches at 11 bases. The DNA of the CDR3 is TGTGCCAGCAGTGACTCCCGGACAGGGGGCGTGTACGGCTACACCTTC. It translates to CASSDSRTGGVYGYTF.